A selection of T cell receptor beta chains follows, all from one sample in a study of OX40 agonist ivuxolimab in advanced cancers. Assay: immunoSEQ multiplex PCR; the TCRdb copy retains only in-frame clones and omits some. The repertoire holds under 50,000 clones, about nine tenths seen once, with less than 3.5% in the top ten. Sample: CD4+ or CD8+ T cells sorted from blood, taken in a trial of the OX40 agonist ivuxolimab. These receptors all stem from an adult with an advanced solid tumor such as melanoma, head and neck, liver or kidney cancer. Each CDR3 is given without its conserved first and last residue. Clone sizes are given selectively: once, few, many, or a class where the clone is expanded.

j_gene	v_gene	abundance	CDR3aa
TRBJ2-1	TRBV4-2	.	ASSHLDGSRTNEQF
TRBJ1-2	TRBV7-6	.	ASSLGDLANYGYT
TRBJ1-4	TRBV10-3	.	AISPHATTNEKLF
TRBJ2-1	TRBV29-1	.	SAAGTSGYNEQF
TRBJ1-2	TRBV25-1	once	ASSVPGTGKDGYT
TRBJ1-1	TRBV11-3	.	ASSRQTNTEAF
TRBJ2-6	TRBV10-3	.	AIRGTDSGANVLT
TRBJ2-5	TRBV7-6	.	ASSLTGSLGETQY
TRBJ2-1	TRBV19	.	ASSSVPSDEQF
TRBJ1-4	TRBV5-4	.	ASSLGGTGPEKLF
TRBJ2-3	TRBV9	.	ASSAPTTGGLTDTQY
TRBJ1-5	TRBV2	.	ASSNPLREGRHQPQH
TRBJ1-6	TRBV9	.	ASSVEGGGSPLH
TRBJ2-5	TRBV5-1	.	ASSEGLALETQY
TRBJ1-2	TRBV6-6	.	ASSYQTSGGVHGYT
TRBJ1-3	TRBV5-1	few	ASTWGGSGNTIY
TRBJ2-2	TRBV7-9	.	ASSSNPVTGELF
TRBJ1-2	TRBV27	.	ASSPARQGNYGYT
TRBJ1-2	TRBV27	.	ASGQGANGYT
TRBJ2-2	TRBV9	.	ASSQVVGTGELF
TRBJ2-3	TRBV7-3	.	ASSLFPGGTDTQY
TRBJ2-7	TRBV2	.	ASRLDGSREQY
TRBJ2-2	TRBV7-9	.	ASSWTSGSFGELF
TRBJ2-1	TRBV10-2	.	ASRQDSYNEQF
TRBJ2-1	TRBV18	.	ASSPLTRNNEQF
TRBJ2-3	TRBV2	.	ASRTGPHADTQY
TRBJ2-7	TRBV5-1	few	ASSLEGDDVHEQY
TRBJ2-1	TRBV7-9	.	ASSRDTIANEQF
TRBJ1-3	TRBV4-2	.	ASTNPPPANTIY
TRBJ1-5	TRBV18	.	ASSTSPGGRQPQH
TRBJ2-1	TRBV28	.	ASSDRQSSYNEQF
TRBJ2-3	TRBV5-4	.	ASRQGTPTDTQY